These 25 T cell receptor beta chains came from one sample sequenced in a study of T cell responses to AZD1222 COVID-19 vaccine. The table came from immunoSEQ multiplex PCR; TCRdb's copy has only in-frame clones and leaves some out. The sample carries about 180,000 clones, around 90% recorded once. This specimen consisted of peripheral blood, obtained 28 days after the second AZD1222 dose. These receptors were taken from an adult who received the AZD1222 COVID-19 vaccine.

V usage is TRBV10-1 and J usage is TRBJ2-1; TRBD1 matches at 8 bases. Per germline, CDR1 WNHNN and CDR2 SYGVQD (reference sequence). J lost 3 bases, V lost 3 bases, and 7 bases had no gene match. CDR3 length equals 16 residues. Written as DNA, the CDR3 is TGCGCCAGCAGTGACGAGGGACAGGCGAACTACAATGAGCAGTTCTTC. Translation gives CASSDEGQANYNEQFF.

V usage is TRBV11-2 and J usage is TRBJ1-6; tentative D call: TRBD1 (5 bases). Germline V gene data show CDR1 as SGHAT and CDR2 as FQNNGV. The CDR3 has 15 residues. Trimming pared 3 bases from V and 6 bases from J, leaving 12 bases between. The chain's CDR3 is CASSLGREVNSPLHF. CDR3 nucleotide sequence: TGTGCCAGCAGCTTGGGACGGGAGGTTAATTCACCCCTCCACTTT. The full variable domain, rest sourced from reference TRBV11-2 and TRBJ1-6, is EAGVAQSPRYKIIEKRQSVAFWCNPISGHATLYWYQQILGQGPKLLIQFQNNGVVDDSQLPKDRFSAERLKGVDSTLKIQPAKLEDSAVYLCASSLGREVNSPLHFGNGTRLTVT.

The CDR3, as DNA: TGCGCCAGCAGTGAGGATACTAGAACCGGCACAGATACGCAGTATTTT. Its translation is CASSEDTRTGTDTQYF. The rearrangement joins TRBV10-1 to TRBJ2-3, with D perhaps TRBD2 (5 bases). This CDR3 has 16 residues. V lost 2 bases to trimming and J lost 1 base, with 13 bases between them. Looked up from germline, CDR1 is WNHNN and CDR2 is SYGVQD (reference sequence).

This clone was counted only a few times. The rearrangement joins TRBV27 to TRBJ2-2; 9 bases line up with TRBD1. The CDR3 consists of 15 residues. J gave up 1 base and V 6 bases, and 3 bases lay outside the gene matches. Germline CDR1 and CDR2: MNHEY and SMNVEV (reference sequence). As DNA, the CDR3 is TGTGCCAGCAGATTGACAGGGGGGAACACCGGGGAGCTGTTTTTT. This codes for CASRLTGGNTGELFF.

This chain uses TRBV7-9 with TRBJ1-6; D is unresolved. CDR3 size: 12 residues. The germline V and J ends were trimmed by 4 bases and 8 bases, with 6 bases remaining between them. CDR1 is SEHNR and CDR2 is FQNEAQ in the germline V gene (reference sequence). CDR3 nucleotides: TGTGCCAGCAGCTCCGATCATTCACCCCTCCACTTT. It specifies CASSSDHSPLHF. Filled out from reference TRBV7-9 and TRBJ1-6, the complete variable domain reads DTGVSQNPRHKITKRGQNVTFRCDPISEHNRLYWYRQTLGQGPEFLTYFQNEAQLEKSRLLSDRFSAERPKGSFSTLEIQRTEQGDSAMYLCASSSDHSPLHFGNGTRLTVT.

V usage is TRBV27 and J usage is TRBJ1-1, with D perhaps matching TRBD1 (6 bases). Germline V gives CDR1 MNHEY, CDR2 SMNVEV (reference sequence). This CDR3 is 14 amino acids long. With 5 bases removed from V and 4 bases from J, the gap between germline ends came to 14 bases. The CDR3 bases are TGTGCCAGCAGTGCACAGGGAGGGACCACTGAAGCTTTCTTT. Protein: CASSAQGGTTEAFF.

This chain uses TRBV9 with TRBJ2-3, with a possible D match to TRBD2 (6 bases). The CDR3 sequence is 18 residues long. V lost 0 bases to trimming and J lost 0 bases, with 17 bases between them. Germline V lookup: CDR1 SGDLS, CDR2 YYNGEE. CDR3 sequence (DNA): TGTGCCAGCAGCGTAGAAGGTTCTGGCGGGGTCAGCACAGATACGCAGTATTTT. This codes for CASSVEGSGGVSTDTQYF.

The rearrangement joins TRBV28 to TRBJ1-5; the D gene is possibly TRBD1 (6 bases). The CDR3 consists of 14 residues. V was shortened by 5 bases and J by 3 bases, with 11 bases between the two germline ends. Germline loops: CDR1 MDHEN, CDR2 SYDVKM. In nucleotides, the CDR3 is TGTGCCAGCAGTCGGGACAAAACCAATCAGCCCCAGCATTTT. This gives the protein CASSRDKTNQPQHF.

This clone was seen a single time. The CDR3 bases are TGCAGCGAATGGACTAGCGCCGGTGAGCAGTTCTTC. It codes for CSEWTSAGEQFF. This sequence joins TRBV29-1 and TRBJ2-1; 9 bases match TRBD2. This CDR3 region has 12 residues. V gave up 7 bases and J gave up 9 bases; unmatched junction bases: 7. Looked up from germline, CDR1 is SQVTM and CDR2 is ANQGSEA.

The rearrangement links TRBV6-2 or TRBV6-3 to TRBJ2-7; the match to TRBD1 covers 9 bases. In germline, CDR1 is MNHEY, CDR2 SVGEGT. The trim removed 2 bases at V and 3 bases at J, leaving 14 bases unmatched. This CDR3 is 18 amino acids long. CDR3 in DNA: TGTGCCAGCAGTTACAAAGGGACCCCGGGACAGGGAAACTACGAGCAGTACTTC. Amino acid sequence: CASSYKGTPGQGNYEQYF.

The chain is built from TRBV9 and TRBJ1-2; possibly TRBD1 for D (6 bases). The CDR3 is made up of 14 amino acids. The V end was cut by 3 bases, the J end by 3 bases, with 12 bases between. The V gene's germline CDR1 is SGDLS and CDR2 YYNGEE. CDR3: CASSAGGGDYGYTF. The CDR3 DNA sequence: TGTGCCAGCAGCGCCGGAGGGGGGGACTATGGCTACACCTTC.

The V and J genes are TRBV6-5 and TRBJ1-4, with 7 nucleotides matching TRBD1. The J segment lost 8 bases and the V segment lost 5 bases, leaving 11 bases of the junction unmatched. The CDR3 is 15 amino acids. Germline V gene lookup returns CDR1 MNHEY and CDR2 SVGAGI. CDR3 loop: CASSTGQVSREKLFF. CDR3 in DNA: TGTGCCAGCAGTACCGGACAGGTCTCAAGGGAAAAACTGTTTTTT.

The chain combines TRBV6-2 or TRBV6-3 with TRBJ2-7, with TRBD2 matching 9 bases. V dropped 5 bases and J dropped 7; count of bases not matched to a gene: 12. The germline CDR1 and CDR2 sequences are MNHEY and SVGEGT. This CDR3 comprises 15 residues. CDR3 in amino acids: CASSPPKAGGREQYF. In DNA form, the CDR3 reads TGTGCCAGCAGTCCCCCCAAGGCGGGAGGGCGTGAGCAGTACTTC.

The gene calls are TRBV5-8 and TRBJ1-3; D possibly corresponds to TRBD1 (5 bases). The length of the CDR3 is 16 residues. Germline loops: CDR1 SGHTS, CDR2 YDEGEE. Deletions cut 5 bases from V and 0 bases from J, with 15 bases between. CDR3 loop: CASRPRSGGSGNTIYF. CDR3 coding DNA: TGTGCCAGCAGGCCACGGTCCGGGGGCTCTGGAAACACCATATATTTT. The full variable domain, rest sourced from reference TRBV5-8 and TRBJ1-3, is EAGVTQSPTHLIKTRGQQATLRCSPISGHTSVYWYQQALGLGLQFLLWYDEGEERNRGNFPPRFSGRQFPNYSSELNVNALELEDSALYLCASRPRSGGSGNTIYFGEGSWLTVV.

This clone was observed a single time. The chain has TRBV10-3 and TRBJ2-7; 11 bases map to TRBD1. V was clipped by 2 bases and J by 0 bases; unmatched bases: 3. Germline lookup yields CDR1 ENHRY and CDR2 SYGVKD. This CDR3 has 16 residues. The CDR3 DNA follows: TGTGCCATCAGTGAGGGACAGGGGGCCTCCTCCTACGAGCAGTACTTC. Its protein is CAISEGQGASSYEQYF.

The CDR3 here is CASSLAGGATEAFF. The CDR3 DNA is TGTGCCAGCAGCTTAGCCGGGGGGGCGACTGAAGCTTTCTTT. The chain uses TRBV7-9 and TRBJ1-1; D is perhaps TRBD1 (6 bases). Looked up from germline, CDR1 is SEHNR and CDR2 is FQNEAQ (reference sequence). The CDR3 contains 14 residues. Trimming left V 0 bases short and J 5 bases short, with 10 bases between.

The chain links TRBV19 to TRBJ1-4, with TRBD1 identical over 9 bases. Germline assignment: CDR1 LNHDA and CDR2 SQIVND (reference sequence). Trimming cost V 5 bases and J 8 bases; bases outside gene matches: 15. The length of the CDR3 is 17 residues. CDR3 bases: TGTGCCAGTAGTGGGATGGGACAGGGCCGCGTGGGAGAAAAACTGTTTTTT. Translation: CASSGMGQGRVGEKLFF.

V gene TRBV19 combines with J gene TRBJ1-5, with D hard to call. Looked up from germline, CDR1 is LNHDA and CDR2 is SQIVND (reference sequence). V shed 3 bases and J shed 6 bases, with 12 bases lying between them. The length of the CDR3 is 14 residues. CDR3 sequence: CASSMGIPGQPQHF. CDR3 bases: TGTGCCAGTAGTATGGGAATACCAGGTCAGCCCCAGCATTTT.

The chain employs TRBV21-1 and TRBJ2-7; TRBD2, the table's D call, lacks a check against the DNA. TRBV21-1 represents a pseudogene. This CDR3 is built from 14 residues. DNA for the CDR3: TGTGCCAGCAGCAGGGTCAGAGGGTACTACGAGCAGTACTTC. This gives the protein CASSRVRGYYEQYF.

The chain carries TRBV19 and TRBJ1-3, with a weak D call TRBD1 (6 bases). This CDR3 comprises 16 residues. Trimming cost V 4 bases and J 2 bases, with 15 bases left between them. Germline assignment: CDR1 LNHDA and CDR2 SQIVND (reference sequence). Here the CDR3 DNA reads TGTGCCAGTAGTACGGGGACAACGAGAACTGGAAACACCATATATTTT. Its protein product is CASSTGTTRTGNTIYF. The whole variable domain, filled in from reference TRBV19 and TRBJ1-3, reads DGGITQSPKYLFRKEGQNVTLSCEQNLNHDAMYWYRQDPGQGLRLIYYSQIVNDFQKGDIAEGYSVSREKKESFPLTVTSAQKNPTAFYLCASSTGTTRTGNTIYFGEGSWLTVV.

The V gene is TRBV7-2, the J gene TRBJ1-2, with 11 nucleotides matching TRBD1. Germline CDR1 and CDR2: SGHTA and FQGNSA. V shed 3 bases and J 8 bases; nucleotides not matched to a gene: 17. The CDR3 contains 18 residues. CDR3 region: CASSFTHHPGQGAGGYTF. The CDR3, as DNA: TGTGCCAGCAGCTTTACTCATCATCCCGGACAGGGGGCTGGCGGCTACACCTTC.

The rearrangement uses TRBV10-1 and TRBJ2-1, with TRBD1 matching 9 bases. The germline gives CDR1 WNHNN, CDR2 SYGVQD (reference sequence). The CDR3 is 15 residues long. J gave up 1 base and V 4 bases, and 2 bases lay outside the gene matches. This CDR3 reads CASSAGQGSYNEQFF. The CDR3 DNA reads TGCGCCAGCAGTGCCGGACAGGGGTCCTACAATGAGCAGTTCTTC.

The chain combines TRBV28 with TRBJ1-2; 10 nucleotides agree with TRBD1. CDR3 size: 13 residues. The V and J ends lost 3 bases and 5 bases, in that order; junction bases with no gene match: 0. Germline V CDR1 and CDR2: MDHEN, SYDVKM. CDR3 amino acids: CASSLDRGYGYTF. For the CDR3, the DNA is TGTGCCAGCAGTTTGGACAGGGGGTATGGCTACACCTTC.

The J gene is TRBJ2-7, the V gene TRBV10-1, with 16 bases aligning to TRBD2. The junction had 6 bases not matched to a gene; V was cut back by 6 bases and J by 7 bases. Germline values: CDR1 WNHNN, CDR2 SYGVQD (reference sequence). The CDR3 totals 15 residues. CDR3: CASSEGTSGRGEQYF. The CDR3 DNA sequence: TGCGCCAGCAGCGAGGGGACTAGCGGGAGGGGAGAGCAGTACTTC.

V and J are TRBV27 and TRBJ1-5; TRBD1 matches 7 bases. The CDR3 length is 19 residues. With 0 bases clipped from V and 6 bases from J, the junction kept 17 bases outside the gene matches. Germline V gene sequence: CDR1 MNHEY, CDR2 SMNVEV (reference sequence). The CDR3 DNA follows: TGTGCCAGCAGTTTATCGGGGGGTCTCGGCAGGGGGTCGGGTCAGCCCCAGCATTTT. As protein: CASSLSGGLGRGSGQPQHF.